This T cell receptor (beta chain) came from a study of cytomegalovirus exposure and HLA in healthy donors. This clone was found a few times. Its antigen is as yet unknown. Overall study findings and caveats: The investigators catalogued 150 to 200 TCR beta chains as cytomegalovirus-associated. A later analysis linked a missense DCLRE1C variant to TCR beta V- and J-gene trimming.

CDR1 is SEHNR, CDR2 FQNEAQ, per germline (reference sequence). With 1 base removed from V and 4 bases from J, the gap between germline ends came to 13 bases. This CDR3 contains 15 residues. The PCR was carried out with 60 Vbeta primers and 13 Jbeta primers. This table comes from immunoSEQ multiplex PCR, and its TCRdb copy is limited to in-frame clones, with some not included. Here the sample spans about 150,000 clones, just over 65% being singletons. The clonotype originates from a woman aged 55-69 years in good health and CMV-seronegative. The gene calls are TRBV7-9 and TRBJ1-2; D possibly corresponds to TRBD1 (5 bases). The specimen sequenced was PBMCs. In DNA, the CDR3 is TGTGCCAGCAGCTTAGGTGGGGCGGGAGCCTATGGCTACACCTTC. It specifies CASSLGGAGAYGYTF.